Each of the 21 T cell receptor beta chains below was sequenced from the same sample in a study of cytomegalovirus exposure and HLA in healthy donors (dated by TCRdb to about 2017). Libraries were built with the immunoSEQ multiplex PCR assay. TCRdb obtained this table from immuneACCESS and retained in-frame rearrangements with V and J assigned. These tables miss some clones; where compared with another copy, unresolved V genes account for less than half of the shortfall, and the remainder is unexplained. The sample data list fewer than 350,000 clones, and approximately 90% of these were observed just once. The ten largest clones capture about 0.9% of the sample. Sequenced sample: PBMCs. The source is a woman in her late teens or twenties in good health and CMV-seronegative.

The CDR3 DNA is TGTGCCAGCAGTTACTTGAGTCGTTACAATGAGCAGTTCTTC. Residues: CASSYLSRYNEQFF. V and J are TRBV6-6 and TRBJ2-1; D remains unclear. V shed 1 base and J shed 4 bases, with 8 bases lying between them. The CDR3 contains 14 residues. CDR1 is MNHNY and CDR2 is SVGAGI in the germline V gene (reference sequence).

Here the CDR3 reads CASSPGLEATQYF. CDR3 coding DNA: TGTGCCAGCAGCCCGGGACTAGAGGCGACCCAGTACTTC. The genes are TRBV13 and TRBJ2-5; 8 positions agree with TRBD2. Trimming removed 5 bases from V and 7 bases from J; junction bases left unmatched: 6. There are 13 residues in the CDR3. Germline-derived CDR1 and CDR2 are PRHDT and FYEKMQ (reference sequence).

This chain connects TRBV10-3 to TRBJ2-1; a weak D match, TRBD2 (5 bases). Germline CDR1 ENHRY, CDR2 SYGVKD. The V end lost 3 bases, the J end lost 8 bases, and 14 bases lay between the germline ends. This CDR3 is 14 amino acids long. The CDR3 nucleotides are TGTGCCATCAGTGAAGTATGGCCCGGGGATGAGCAGTTCTTC. The encoded protein is CAISEVWPGDEQFF.

This clone was picked up a small number of times. The genes are TRBV7-9 and TRBJ1-1; 9 bases align to TRBD1. This CDR3 spans 13 amino acids. V was clipped by 6 bases and J by 7 bases; unmatched bases: 6. The germline V gene encodes CDR1 SEHNR and CDR2 FQNEAQ (reference sequence). The CDR3 is CASRGRTGDEAFF. In nucleotides, the CDR3 is TGTGCCAGCAGAGGACGGACAGGGGATGAAGCTTTCTTT.

This clone was observed a handful of times. This chain connects TRBV10-3 to TRBJ2-7; D is perhaps TRBD1 (6 bases). Germline lookup yields CDR1 ENHRY and CDR2 SYGVKD. V lost 3 bases and J 9 bases, leaving 18 bases between the germline ends. This CDR3 is 14 amino acids long. CDR3 nucleotide sequence: TGTGCCATCAGTGATCAACAGGGCTCCCGCGGGCAGTACTTC. Encoded protein: CAISDQQGSRGQYF.

This chain connects TRBV5-1 to TRBJ1-2; a possible D gene is TRBD1 (5 bases). The CDR3 length is 14 residues. The V end lost 4 bases, the J end lost 6 bases, and 16 bases lay between the germline ends. Per germline, CDR1 SGHRS and CDR2 YFSETQ. This chain's CDR3 is CASSVRERTDGYTF. Here the CDR3 DNA reads TGCGCCAGCAGCGTCAGGGAACGTACGGATGGCTACACCTTC.

J is TRBJ1-2 and V is TRBV27; tentatively, D is TRBD1 (6 bases). From germline, CDR1 is MNHEY and CDR2 SMNVEV (reference sequence). There are 14 residues in the CDR3. The V and J ends lost 3 bases and 2 bases respectively, with 10 bases between them. The CDR3 coding sequence is TGTGCCAGCAGTTTCGGGGGGCGCAACTATGGCTACACCTTC. This gives the protein CASSFGGRNYGYTF.

The chain is built from TRBV4-2 and TRBJ2-3; tentative D call: TRBD1 (5 bases). With 2 bases removed from V and 6 bases from J, the gap between germline ends came to 18 bases. The length of the CDR3 is 16 residues. CDR1 is LGHNA and CDR2 is YNFKEQ in the germline V gene. CDR3 residues: CASSQLTTVSGDTQYF. The CDR3 DNA follows: TGTGCCAGCAGCCAATTAACTACGGTATCAGGGGATACGCAGTATTTT.

The J gene is TRBJ1-4, the V gene TRBV5-1, with D uncertain. The length of the CDR3 is 15 residues. The V and J ends lost 1 base and 4 bases respectively, with 11 bases between them. Per germline, CDR1 SGHRS and CDR2 YFSETQ. In nucleotides, the CDR3 is TGCGCCAGCAGCTTGTTTCCAGGAATTAATGAAAAACTGTTTTTT. Translating it yields CASSLFPGINEKLFF.

The rearrangement links TRBV15 to TRBJ2-2, with D possibly matching TRBD2 (6 bases). The CDR3 runs 18 residues. The V end lost 2 bases, the J end lost 4 bases, and 20 bases lay between the germline ends. Germline V gene data show CDR1 as LNHNV and CDR2 as YYDKDF (reference sequence). Here the CDR3 DNA reads TGTGCCACCAGCAGACGAAGCTTTGGGGGGATTGGCACCGGGGAGCTGTTTTTT. This codes for CATSRRSFGGIGTGELFF.

The rearrangement uses TRBV4-1 and TRBJ2-1; TRBD2 matches 7 bases. V dropped 4 bases and J dropped 9; count of bases not matched to a gene: 21. The CDR3 has 18 amino acids. Germline V gene sequence: CDR1 MGHRA, CDR2 YSYEKL. The CDR3 loop reads CASSPSIWGRGRWGEQFF. In nucleotides, the CDR3 is TGCGCCAGCAGCCCCTCAATATGGGGGAGGGGCAGGTGGGGTGAGCAGTTCTTC.

V gene TRBV4-3 combines with J gene TRBJ1-1; a possible D gene is TRBD1 (6 bases). CDR1 is LGHNA, CDR2 YSLEER, per germline. Trimming pared 0 bases from V and 4 bases from J, leaving 15 bases between. This CDR3 is 16 amino acids long. The CDR3: CASSQDMGGGTTEAFF. CDR3 sequence (DNA): TGCGCCAGCAGCCAAGATATGGGAGGGGGGACCACTGAAGCTTTCTTT.

The chain is built from TRBV5-1 and TRBJ2-1; 10 nucleotides match TRBD2. The CDR3 is made up of 19 amino acids. Germline-derived CDR1 and CDR2 are SGHRS and YFSETQ. J was trimmed by 4 bases and V by 1 base; bases with no gene match: 14. The CDR3 DNA sequence: TGCGCCAGCAGCTTGTGGGCTAGCGGGAGAGAAAATGCATACAATGAGCAGTTCTTC. This encodes CASSLWASGRENAYNEQFF.

The V gene is TRBV27, the J gene TRBJ1-1, with D perhaps matching TRBD1 (5 bases). This CDR3 spans 16 amino acids. The V gene lost 0 bases and the J gene lost 4 bases, with 15 bases spanning the gap. Per the germline V gene, CDR1 is MNHEY and CDR2 is SMNVEV (reference sequence). CDR3 coding DNA: TGTGCCAGCAGTTTATCTGGGGCGCTTATGAGCACTGAAGCTTTCTTT. This gives the protein CASSLSGALMSTEAFF.

The rearrangement links TRBV21-1 to TRBJ1-5; TRBD1 is taken as the D call from the table, unchecked against the DNA. TRBV21-1 is reported as a pseudogene. The CDR3 covers 12 residues. This CDR3 is CASDLGGQPQHF. In DNA, the CDR3 is TGTGCCAGCGACCTAGGGGGTCAGCCCCAGCATTTT.

The chain carries TRBV6-5 and TRBJ2-1; 10 bases fit TRBD2. Looked up from germline, CDR1 is MNHEY and CDR2 is SVGAGI. V gave up 7 bases and J gave up 8 bases; unmatched junction bases: 11. The CDR3 has 15 amino acids. The CDR3 spells CASKESSGSSDEQFF. The CDR3 DNA is TGTGCCAGCAAGGAGTCTAGCGGGAGTTCGGATGAGCAGTTCTTC.

The table lists this clone with a few counts. Here the CDR3 reads CASSRGHSYEQYF. CDR3 in DNA: TGTGCCAGCAGCCGAGGCCACTCCTACGAGCAGTACTTC. The J gene is TRBJ2-7, the V gene TRBV6-5; D gene unclear. The CDR3 consists of 13 residues. Trimming pared 6 bases from V and 0 bases from J, leaving 9 bases between. The germline CDR1 and CDR2 sequences are MNHEY and SVGAGI.

V is TRBV28 and J is TRBJ1-5; D unclear. Germline CDR1 and CDR2: MDHEN and SYDVKM. V lost 7 bases and J 2 bases, leaving 12 bases between the germline ends. The CDR3 length is 14 residues. CDR3 loop: CASNPLLGNQPQHF. The DNA of the CDR3 is TGTGCCAGCAATCCTTTGTTAGGCAATCAGCCCCAGCATTTT.

The chain links TRBV10-3 to TRBJ1-2; D uncertain. CDR3 length: 14 amino acids. Germline CDR1 and CDR2: ENHRY and SYGVKD. Trimming removed 5 bases from V and 2 bases from J, with 12 bases in between. The CDR3 nucleotides are TGTGCCATCAGTTCGCAAACGGGAAACTATGGCTACACCTTC. Protein sequence: CAISSQTGNYGYTF.

V usage is TRBV30 and J usage is TRBJ2-1; 9 positions agree with TRBD2. Per germline, CDR1 GTSNPN and CDR2 SVGIG (reference sequence). After removal of 6 bases from V and 7 bases from J, the junction contained 10 bases not matched to a gene. CDR3 length: 14 amino acids. In DNA form, the CDR3 reads TGTGCCTGTTCTTGGCTAGCGGGGCGTAATGAGCAGTTCTTC. As protein: CACSWLAGRNEQFF. The whole variable domain, remainder taken from reference TRBV30 and TRBJ2-1, is SQTIHQWPATLVQPVGSPLSLECTVEGTSNPNLYWYRQAAGRGLQLLFYSVGIGQISSEVPQNLSASRPQDRQFILSSKKLLLSDSGFYLCACSWLAGRNEQFFGPGTRLTVL.

As to this clone: In the same sample, other DNA sequences code for this CDR3. The J gene is TRBJ2-3, the V gene TRBV28, with no clear D. Germline CDR1 MDHEN, CDR2 SYDVKM. CDR3 length: 12 amino acids. Trimming cost V 5 bases and J 3 bases, with 6 bases left between them. The CDR3 bases are TGTGCCAGCAGTACCTATACAGATACGCAGTATTTT. This translates into CASSTYTDTQYF. Full variable domain (missing parts from reference TRBV28 and TRBJ2-3): DVKVTQSSRYLVKRTGEKVFLECVQDMDHENMFWYRQDPGLGLRLIYFSYDVKMKEKGDIPEGYSVSREKKERFSLILESASTNQTSMYLCASSTYTDTQYFGPGTRLTVL.